This T cell receptor beta chain appears in the sequencing data of a study of blood T cell repertoires in COVID-19. The CDR3 sequence is 18 residues long. Deletions cut 2 bases from V and 4 bases from J, with 18 bases between. CDR1 is ENHRY, CDR2 SYGVKD, per germline. In the original processing: Scientists estimated how many nucleated cells there were by amplifying reference gene primers. This table comes from immunoSEQ multiplex PCR, and its TCRdb copy is limited to in-frame clones, with some not included. Clone size and the V and J calls come from that table; the DNA yielded D and trimming. The table records 160,000 or so clones, 84% of them present only once.

The genes are TRBV10-3 and TRBJ2-6, with D perhaps TRBD1 (6 bases). Sequencing was carried out using PBMCs or T cells enriched from blood (not recorded which). This sequence originates from a man aged 45-60 years who had recovered from COVID-19. CDR3 bases: TGTGCCATCAGTGAGATAGGGACACAAGGCTCCGGGGCCAACGTCCTGACTTTC. This sequence encodes CAISEIGTQGSGANVLTF.